This is a list of T cell receptor beta chains from one sample in a study of blood T cell repertoires in COVID-19. Measured with immunoSEQ multiplex PCR; TCRdb has only the in-frame clones, and not every one. The sample records 60,000 to 70,000 clones, around 82% being singletons. The sample taken for sequencing was peripheral blood. The source is a woman aged 60 to 75 with acute or convalescent COVID-19. Both conserved end residues are part of each CDR3. D genes are given only for firm matches. Rows give clone size only sometimes, using once, few, many, or a class for an expanded clone.

d_gene: TRBD2; abundance: once; v_gene: TRBV7-3; j_gene: TRBJ2-5; CDR3nt: TGTGCCAGCAGCTTAGGCGTGGTAGCGGGGGGGCTCGAGACCCAGTACTTC; CDR3aa: CASSLGVVAGGLETQYF
d_gene: TRBD2; abundance: .; v_gene: TRBV5-1; j_gene: TRBJ2-5; CDR3nt: TGCGCCAGCAGCACTCGGACTAGCGCCCTTGGGGCCCAGTACTTC; CDR3aa: CASSTRTSALGAQYF
d_gene: TRBD1; abundance: once; v_gene: TRBV9; j_gene: TRBJ1-6; CDR3nt: TGTGCCAGCAGCGTAGGCGGGACAGGGGACCCGAGCTCCTATAATTCACCCCTCCACTTT; CDR3aa: CASSVGGTGDPSSYNSPLHF
d_gene: TRBD1; abundance: .; v_gene: TRBV5-1; j_gene: TRBJ2-2; CDR3nt: TGCGCCAGCAGCGGGGGAAGGGGACAGGGAACCGGGGAGCTGTTTTTT; CDR3aa: CASSGGRGQGTGELFF
d_gene: .; abundance: .; v_gene: TRBV10-3; j_gene: TRBJ1-2; CDR3nt: TGTGCCATCAGCCCGGACAGCTATGGCTACACCTTC; CDR3aa: CAISPDSYGYTF
d_gene: TRBD2; abundance: .; v_gene: TRBV12-3/TRBV12-4; j_gene: TRBJ2-2; CDR3nt: TGTGCCAGCGGGAGGGGCACCGGGGAGCTGTTTTTT; CDR3aa: CASGRGTGELFF
d_gene: .; abundance: .; v_gene: TRBV4-2; j_gene: TRBJ1-3; CDR3nt: TGTGCCAGCAGCCAAGGAACCGGGACTATGGCTGGAAACACCATATATTTT; CDR3aa: CASSQGTGTMAGNTIYF
d_gene: .; abundance: .; v_gene: TRBV27; j_gene: TRBJ1-1; CDR3nt: TGTGCCAGCAGTCCAGGTCCCACTGAAGCTTTCTTT; CDR3aa: CASSPGPTEAFF
d_gene: TRBD1; abundance: once; v_gene: TRBV18; j_gene: TRBJ2-3; CDR3nt: TGTGCCAGCTCACCTAGCCGGACAGGGAGCACAGATACGCAGTATTTT; CDR3aa: CASSPSRTGSTDTQYF
d_gene: TRBD2; abundance: .; v_gene: TRBV27; j_gene: TRBJ2-7; CDR3nt: TGTGCCAGCTCTTTAGCGGGGGGGAATGAGCAGTACTTC; CDR3aa: CASSLAGGNEQYF
d_gene: .; abundance: .; v_gene: TRBV24-1; j_gene: TRBJ1-2; CDR3nt: TGTGCCACCAGTGATTTGCCAGAATACCCTAACTATGGCTACACCTTC; CDR3aa: CATSDLPEYPNYGYTF
d_gene: .; abundance: .; v_gene: TRBV19; j_gene: TRBJ2-3; CDR3nt: TGTGCCAGTAGTAGGGGGCCTAGCACAGATACGCAGTATTTT; CDR3aa: CASSRGPSTDTQYF
d_gene: TRBD2; abundance: once; v_gene: TRBV24-1; j_gene: TRBJ2-1; CDR3nt: TGTGCCACCAGTGATGAGCGGGGGGGTTCGGATGAGCAGTTCTTC; CDR3aa: CATSDERGGSDEQFF
d_gene: TRBD1; abundance: .; v_gene: TRBV5-1; j_gene: TRBJ2-1; CDR3nt: TGCGCCAGCAGCTTGCTGGACAGGGGCAGTGAGCAGTTCTTC; CDR3aa: CASSLLDRGSEQFF
d_gene: .; abundance: .; v_gene: TRBV7-8; j_gene: TRBJ2-7; CDR3nt: TGTGCCAGCAGCTTCCAGGGGGGTCGGTACGAGCAGTACTTC; CDR3aa: CASSFQGGRYEQYF
d_gene: .; abundance: .; v_gene: TRBV2; j_gene: TRBJ1-1; CDR3nt: TGTGCCAGCAGCTTGGGGCTGGCTTTCTTT; CDR3aa: CASSLGLAFF
d_gene: TRBD1; abundance: .; v_gene: TRBV14; j_gene: TRBJ1-2; CDR3nt: TGTGCCAGCAGCCGGACAGGGGGTCATGGCTACACCTTC; CDR3aa: CASSRTGGHGYTF
d_gene: .; abundance: .; v_gene: TRBV9; j_gene: TRBJ2-3; CDR3nt: TGTGCCAGCAGCCCTCCTGCGGCAGATACGCAGTATTTT; CDR3aa: CASSPPAADTQYF
d_gene: .; abundance: .; v_gene: TRBV14; j_gene: TRBJ1-2; CDR3nt: TGTGCCAGCAGCCAAGGGGCCAGGGGAAACTATGGCTACACCTTC; CDR3aa: CASSQGARGNYGYTF
d_gene: .; abundance: .; v_gene: TRBV6-1; j_gene: TRBJ1-2; CDR3nt: TGTGCCAGCAGTGAAGCGCGGGGGTATCGCTACACCTTC; CDR3aa: CASSEARGYRYTF
d_gene: TRBD1; abundance: once; v_gene: TRBV11-2; j_gene: TRBJ1-4; CDR3nt: TGTGCCAGCAGCACTACAGGGGCTGGTAATGAAAAACTGTTTTTT; CDR3aa: CASSTTGAGNEKLFF
d_gene: TRBD2; abundance: .; v_gene: TRBV5-1; j_gene: TRBJ2-1; CDR3nt: TGCGCCAGCAGCTTGGTTCTAGCGGTTACCTCCTACAATGAGCAGTTCTTC; CDR3aa: CASSLVLAVTSYNEQFF
d_gene: .; abundance: .; v_gene: TRBV15; j_gene: TRBJ2-2; CDR3nt: TGTGCCACCAGCAGAGACCAGATTGCCACCGGGGAGCTGTTTTTT; CDR3aa: CATSRDQIATGELFF
d_gene: TRBD1; abundance: .; v_gene: TRBV2; j_gene: TRBJ2-7; CDR3nt: TGTGCCAGCAGTCTGGGACAGGGTTTGTCCGAGCAGTACTTC; CDR3aa: CASSLGQGLSEQYF
d_gene: TRBD1; abundance: .; v_gene: TRBV3-1/TRBV3-2; j_gene: TRBJ1-2; CDR3nt: TGTGCCAGCAGCTTCGGACAGGGGGCTAACTATGGCTACACCTTC; CDR3aa: CASSFGQGANYGYTF
d_gene: .; abundance: .; v_gene: TRBV12-3/TRBV12-4; j_gene: TRBJ1-1; CDR3nt: TGTGCCAGCAACCGACAGGACCGCACTGAAGCTTTCTTT; CDR3aa: CASNRQDRTEAFF
d_gene: TRBD1; abundance: .; v_gene: TRBV9; j_gene: TRBJ2-7; CDR3nt: TGTGCCAGCAGCGTAGGACAGGGGACCTACGAGCAGTACTTC; CDR3aa: CASSVGQGTYEQYF
d_gene: TRBD1; abundance: .; v_gene: TRBV27; j_gene: TRBJ2-7; CDR3nt: TGTGCCAGCAGTCCCCTGGACAGGGGTCAATACGGGCAGTACTTC; CDR3aa: CASSPLDRGQYGQYF
d_gene: .; abundance: .; v_gene: TRBV7-6; j_gene: TRBJ2-7; CDR3nt: TGTGCCAGCAGCTTAGCACCCCAGGGGAGTTACGAGCAGTACTTC; CDR3aa: CASSLAPQGSYEQYF
d_gene: .; abundance: few; v_gene: TRBV12-3/TRBV12-4; j_gene: TRBJ1-1; CDR3nt: TGTGCCAGCAGTTTCGGGACTGAAGCTTTCTTT; CDR3aa: CASSFGTEAFF
d_gene: TRBD2; abundance: few; v_gene: TRBV4-1; j_gene: TRBJ2-2; CDR3nt: TGCGCCAGCAGCCGGACTAGCGGGGGGGCCGAGAACACCGGGGAGCTGTTTTTT; CDR3aa: CASSRTSGGAENTGELFF
d_gene: TRBD2; abundance: .; v_gene: TRBV10-3; j_gene: TRBJ2-3; CDR3nt: TGTGCCACCTATGGGTTTAGCGGGATTACCGGGTATACGCAGTATTTT; CDR3aa: CATYGFSGITGYTQYF
d_gene: .; abundance: .; v_gene: TRBV21-1; j_gene: TRBJ2-6; CDR3nt: TGTGCCAGCAGCAAAGGTGGGACTAGCGGATTCTCTGGGGCCAACGTCCTGACTTTC; CDR3aa: CASSKGGTSGFSGANVLTF
d_gene: TRBD2; abundance: .; v_gene: TRBV24-1; j_gene: TRBJ2-1; CDR3nt: TGTGCCACCAGTGATGCGAGCGGGGGGGTGCTTGAGCAGTTCTTC; CDR3aa: CATSDASGGVLEQFF
d_gene: TRBD1; abundance: .; v_gene: TRBV5-4; j_gene: TRBJ2-1; CDR3nt: TGTGCCAGCAGCTTGAAGGGACAGTCGAATGAGCAGTTCTTC; CDR3aa: CASSLKGQSNEQFF
d_gene: .; abundance: .; v_gene: TRBV3-1/TRBV3-2; j_gene: TRBJ2-1; CDR3nt: TGTGCCAGCAGCCAAGCATATGAGCAGTTCTTC; CDR3aa: CASSQAYEQFF
d_gene: .; abundance: .; v_gene: TRBV6-1; j_gene: TRBJ1-5; CDR3nt: TGTGCCAGCAGTGAAGGGCGGGGGAATCAGCCCCAGCATTTT; CDR3aa: CASSEGRGNQPQHF
d_gene: .; abundance: few; v_gene: TRBV3-1/TRBV3-2; j_gene: TRBJ1-1; CDR3nt: TGTGCCAGCAGCCAAGATCAAGGGGGGGTGAACACTGAAGCTTTCTTT; CDR3aa: CASSQDQGGVNTEAFF
d_gene: .; abundance: .; v_gene: TRBV7-6; j_gene: TRBJ1-6; CDR3nt: TGTGCCAGCAGCTTAGTGTCCCGTCGAGGGAGCTCCTATAATTCACCCCTCCACTTT; CDR3aa: CASSLVSRRGSSYNSPLHF
d_gene: TRBD1; abundance: .; v_gene: TRBV5-1; j_gene: TRBJ1-4; CDR3nt: TGCGCCAGCAGCTCCGGGACAGGGCCTGCAACTAATGAAAAACTGTTTTTT; CDR3aa: CASSSGTGPATNEKLFF
d_gene: .; abundance: .; v_gene: TRBV19; j_gene: TRBJ1-1; CDR3nt: TGTGCCAGTAGTATTATTCGGGGTAAAGCTTTCTTT; CDR3aa: CASSIIRGKAFF
d_gene: .; abundance: .; v_gene: TRBV5-1; j_gene: TRBJ1-1; CDR3nt: TGCGCCAGCAGCAGGGGCGGAAGCACTGAAGCTTTCTTT; CDR3aa: CASSRGGSTEAFF